This T cell receptor (beta chain) was sequenced in a study of OX40 agonist ivuxolimab in advanced cancers. Study overall: Therapy given before enrollment (anti-PD-1, anti-PD-L1 or anti-CTLA-4) was allowed, and over 35% had some. Study observations and caveats: Some patients without response likewise showed low normalized clonal expansion. Expanded clones tended on average to be more numerous among CD8+ T cells than CD4+.

The CDR3 loop spans 16 amino acids. Trimming left V 0 bases short and J 4 bases short, with 15 bases between. Germline loops: CDR1 SGDLS, CDR2 YYNGEE. Profiled with immunoSEQ multiplex PCR; TCRdb holds only in-frame clones, not every one. The sample holds some 87,000 clones, around nine tenths seen once. Of note for this clone: Its antigen is undetermined.

The sample in question was CD4+ or CD8+ T cells sorted from blood, obtained in a trial of the OX40 agonist ivuxolimab. The TCR originated in an adult with an advanced solid tumor such as melanoma, head and neck, liver or kidney cancer. This sequence joins TRBV9 and TRBJ2-3, with unresolved D. CDR3 coding DNA: TGTGCCAGCAGCGTAGGCGGTGGGCTTGACGCAGATACGCAGTATTTT. Translating it yields CASSVGGGLDADTQYF. Filled out from reference TRBV9 and TRBJ2-3, the complete variable domain reads DSGVTQTPKHLITATGQRVTLRCSPRSGDLSVYWYQQSLDQGLQFLIQYYNGEERAKGNILERFSAQQFPDLHSELNLSSLELGDSALYFCASSVGGGLDADTQYFGPGTRLTVL.